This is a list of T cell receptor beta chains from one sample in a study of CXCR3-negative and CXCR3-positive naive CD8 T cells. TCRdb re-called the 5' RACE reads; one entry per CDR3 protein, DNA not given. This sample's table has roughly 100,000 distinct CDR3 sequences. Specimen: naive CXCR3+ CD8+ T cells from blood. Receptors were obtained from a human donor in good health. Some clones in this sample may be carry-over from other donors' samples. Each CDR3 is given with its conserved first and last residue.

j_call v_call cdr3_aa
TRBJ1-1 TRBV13 CASSPSEIRNTEAFF
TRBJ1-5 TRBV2 CASSDQGSVQPQHF
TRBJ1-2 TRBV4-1 CASSQGIGGDYGYTF
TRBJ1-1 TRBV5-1 CASSSITAVTEAFF
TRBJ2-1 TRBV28 CASSLPSAANEQFF
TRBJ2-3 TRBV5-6 CASSFLVRQGTDTQYF
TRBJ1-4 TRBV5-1 CASGSGQGKEKLFF
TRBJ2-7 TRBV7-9 CASSLGAEGYEQYF
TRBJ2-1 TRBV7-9 CASSPRQGAYNEQFF
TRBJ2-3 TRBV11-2 CASSLYRDSNPQYF
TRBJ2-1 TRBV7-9 CASSFPQTGGNEQFF
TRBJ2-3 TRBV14 CASSQDWQREIDTQYF
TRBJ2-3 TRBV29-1 CSVDDRGGTDTQYF
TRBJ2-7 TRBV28 CASSLVEGQDEQYF
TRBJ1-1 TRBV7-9 CASSLPGGREAFF
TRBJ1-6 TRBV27 CASSLSNGRINNSPLHF
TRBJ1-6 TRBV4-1 CASSQKVGTTLFTAPNSPLHF
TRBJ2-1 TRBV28 CASSFTGLGYNEQFF
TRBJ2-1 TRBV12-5 CANDHPGRAYNEQFF
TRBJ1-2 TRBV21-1 CASSLRIPNYGYTF
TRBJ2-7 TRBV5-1 CASSLDPGLNYEQYF
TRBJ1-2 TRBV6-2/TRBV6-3 CASSYYLPGDGYGYTF
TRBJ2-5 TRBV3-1 CASSQEGGYQETQYF
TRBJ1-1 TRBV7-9 CASSPRSGGTEAFF
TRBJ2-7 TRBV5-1 CASSLEQGAWEQYF
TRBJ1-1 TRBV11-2 CASSLSGGDTEAFF
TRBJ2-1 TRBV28 CASSGDLRNEQFF
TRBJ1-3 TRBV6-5 CASSDSTGALSGNTIYF
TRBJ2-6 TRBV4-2 CASSQDVDSGANVLTF
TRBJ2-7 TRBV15 CATSARGTDYEQYF
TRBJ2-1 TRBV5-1 CASSLSAGGLDEQFF
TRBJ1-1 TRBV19 CASSYDTGGTEAFF
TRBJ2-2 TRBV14 CASSQVRGPRPGELFF
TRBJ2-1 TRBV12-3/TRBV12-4 CASSRGPEGSYNEQFF
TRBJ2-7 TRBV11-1 CASSLFRGGASYEQYF
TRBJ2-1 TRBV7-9 CASSSPPPTGGIYNEQFF
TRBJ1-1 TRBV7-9 CASSPELIEAFF
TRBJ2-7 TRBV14 CASSPSSGQSYEQYF
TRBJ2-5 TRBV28 CASSLRLGRETQYF
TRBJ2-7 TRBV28 CASSLSGQGTYEQYF
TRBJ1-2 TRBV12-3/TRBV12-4 CASSSLANADGYTF
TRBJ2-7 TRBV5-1 CASSFRDNSYEQYF
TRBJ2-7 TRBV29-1 CSVEDRASSYEQYF
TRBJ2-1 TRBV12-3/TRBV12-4 CASSRGSENEQFF
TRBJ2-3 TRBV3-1 CASSQASTDTQYF
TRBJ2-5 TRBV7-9 CASRSGLGETQYF
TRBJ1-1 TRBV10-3 CAISDDRVGQGGTEAFF
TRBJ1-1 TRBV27 CASSPGTSNTEAFF
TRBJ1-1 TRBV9 CASSVEGGGTEAFF
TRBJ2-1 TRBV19 CASSTGSYNEQFF